This TCR beta chain was identified during a study of cytomegalovirus exposure and HLA in healthy donors. PCR was performed using 60 Vbeta and 13 Jbeta primers. Only in-frame clones appear in the TCRdb table, and some are missing; sequencing was by immunoSEQ multiplex PCR. The table shows about 110,000 clones, with roughly 80% occurring only once. This clone was counted between two and nine times. V shed 2 bases, J shed 6 bases, and the junction held 5 bases outside the gene matches. CDR1 PRHDT and CDR2 FYEKMQ come from the germline V gene (reference sequence). The CDR3 sequence is 15 residues long. Sequencing was done on a sample of PBMCs. The receptor comes from a man aged 35 to 55 in good health and CMV-seronegative. The chain couples TRBV13 to TRBJ2-1, with 9 bases fitting TRBD2. The CDR3: CASSLSLAGPNEQFF. DNA for the CDR3: TGTGCCAGCAGCTTAAGTCTAGCGGGACCCAATGAGCAGTTCTTC.